Listed below are T cell receptor beta chains from one sample, sequenced in a study of PD-1 blockade in classical Hodgkin lymphoma. Using immunoSEQ multiplex PCR, the repertoire was profiled, and TCRdb retains in-frame clones only, with some absent. The sample gives roughly 28,000 clones, nearly 80% of which show up once; 35% to 45% is in the top ten. Sequencing was performed on peripheral blood mononuclear cells (PBMCs), taken before the second cycle of nivolumab. All receptors derive from a human donor with classical Hodgkin lymphoma. CDR3s include the opening cysteine and the closing phenylalanine or tryptophan. A D gene is named only where the DNA matches it firmly. Size is omitted from some rows. Given values are once, few, many or a class for expanded clones.

clone_size: -
j_call: TRBJ2-7
d_call: TRBD1
v_call: TRBV27
cdr3_aa: CASRQDRDRIREQYF
cdr3_nt: TGTGCCAGCAGACAGGACCGGGACAGGATCCGCGAGCAGTACTTC

clone_size: -
j_call: TRBJ2-5
d_call: -
v_call: TRBV19
cdr3_aa: CASSPGQETQYF
cdr3_nt: TGTGCCAGTTCCCCCGGGCAAGAGACCCAGTACTTC

clone_size: -
j_call: TRBJ2-5
d_call: -
v_call: TRBV10-2
cdr3_aa: CASSESGKETQYF
cdr3_nt: TGCGCCAGCAGTGAGTCGGGGAAAGAGACCCAGTACTTC

clone_size: few
j_call: TRBJ2-1
d_call: TRBD1
v_call: TRBV19
cdr3_aa: CASNDGTGTLGEQFF
cdr3_nt: TGTGCCAGTAATGACGGGACAGGGACTCTGGGTGAGCAGTTCTTC

clone_size: medium-sized
j_call: TRBJ1-2
d_call: -
v_call: TRBV19
cdr3_aa: CASSTTRNYGYTF
cdr3_nt: TGTGCCAGTAGTACTACACGAAACTATGGCTACACCTTC

clone_size: -
j_call: TRBJ2-3
d_call: -
v_call: TRBV7-9
cdr3_aa: CASSKAMFTDTQYF
cdr3_nt: TGTGCCAGCAGCAAGGCTATGTTCACAGATACGCAGTATTTT

clone_size: -
j_call: TRBJ1-1
d_call: -
v_call: TRBV19
cdr3_aa: CATGRAGRNTEAFF
cdr3_nt: TGTGCCACGGGGCGGGCAGGAAGAAACACTGAAGCTTTCTTT

clone_size: -
j_call: TRBJ2-5
d_call: -
v_call: TRBV2
cdr3_aa: CARRRLQETQYF
cdr3_nt: TGTGCCAGGAGACGACTTCAAGAGACCCAGTACTTC

clone_size: once
j_call: TRBJ2-1
d_call: -
v_call: TRBV7-3
cdr3_aa: CASSPDRSFYNEQFF
cdr3_nt: TGTGCCAGCAGCCCGGACAGAAGTTTTTACAATGAGCAGTTCTTC

clone_size: once
j_call: TRBJ1-6
d_call: -
v_call: TRBV4-3
cdr3_aa: CASSQGVGNSPLHF
cdr3_nt: TGCGCCAGCAGCCAAGGGGTGGGGAATTCACCCCTCCACTTT

clone_size: once
j_call: TRBJ2-5
d_call: -
v_call: TRBV28
cdr3_aa: CASSSPDREETQYF
cdr3_nt: TGTGCCAGCAGTTCCCCGGACAGAGAAGAGACCCAGTACTTC

clone_size: -
j_call: TRBJ2-5
d_call: -
v_call: TRBV20-1
cdr3_aa: CSAPRQETQYF
cdr3_nt: TGCAGTGCTCCCCGGCAAGAGACCCAGTACTTC

clone_size: -
j_call: TRBJ2-1
d_call: -
v_call: TRBV6-5
cdr3_aa: CASSFWRNNEQFF
cdr3_nt: TGTGCCAGCAGTTTCTGGAGGAACAATGAGCAGTTCTTC

clone_size: -
j_call: TRBJ2-3
d_call: -
v_call: TRBV18
cdr3_aa: CASSRPAPTQYF
cdr3_nt: TGTGCCAGCTCAAGACCCGCACCTACGCAGTATTTT

clone_size: -
j_call: TRBJ1-4
d_call: TRBD1
v_call: TRBV19
cdr3_aa: CATKADRAHEKLFF
cdr3_nt: TGTGCCACTAAAGCGGACAGGGCGCATGAAAAACTGTTTTTT

clone_size: -
j_call: TRBJ1-4
d_call: TRBD1
v_call: TRBV13
cdr3_aa: CASSRGQPSEKLFF
cdr3_nt: TGTGCCAGCAGCCGGGGACAGCCGAGTGAAAAACTGTTTTTT

clone_size: -
j_call: TRBJ2-3
d_call: -
v_call: TRBV7-3
cdr3_aa: CASSPSAGLSTDTQYF
cdr3_nt: TGTGCCAGCAGCCCCAGTGCGGGACTGTCCACAGATACGCAGTATTTT

clone_size: few
j_call: TRBJ1-5
d_call: -
v_call: TRBV6-1
cdr3_aa: CASLKGGNQPQHF
cdr3_nt: TGTGCCTCCCTAAAAGGGGGCAATCAGCCCCAGCATTTT

clone_size: -
j_call: TRBJ2-5
d_call: TRBD2
v_call: TRBV7-8
cdr3_aa: CASSFGSGGPETQYF
cdr3_nt: TGTGCCAGCAGCTTTGGTAGCGGGGGGCCGGAGACCCAGTACTTC

clone_size: -
j_call: TRBJ1-5
d_call: -
v_call: TRBV10-3
cdr3_aa: CAISDTGNQPQHF
cdr3_nt: TGTGCCATCAGTGACACAGGGAATCAGCCCCAGCATTTT